Included here is one T cell receptor (beta chain) sequence, with context. Its antigen remains unidentified. This CDR3 contains 15 residues. Germline V gene lookup returns CDR1 SGDLS and CDR2 YYNGEE. V gave up 6 bases and J gave up 0 bases, with 16 bases separating them. Investigators spread the genomic DNA of each subset evenly over several immunoSEQ plates. Data came from immunoSEQ multiplex PCR; TCRdb stores just in-frame clones and leaves some out. The table records 740,000 or so clones, 73% of them present only once. CD4+ cells underwent separation, giving CD45RA+ naive and CD45RA-negative memory subsets. This entry belongs to a study of shared clonotypes between healthy human individuals. Broader study findings: It was only blood that was sampled, and tissue repertoires likely differ.

The specimen was memory CD4+ T cells sorted from blood. The subset: CD45RA-negative fraction. The V call is TRBV9, the J call TRBJ2-7; weak D call: TRBD2 (8 bases). The TCR comes from a woman in her 30s in good health. This CDR3 is CASNQGGTSSYEQYF. CDR3 DNA sequence: TGTGCCAGCAACCAGGGGGGGACTAGCTCCTACGAGCAGTACTTC.